The TCR beta chain under discussion was sequenced for a study of T cell clonotyping in hematopoietic cell transplantation. Study-wide context: Recipient samples before transplant were obtained post-cytoreduction.

Trimming took off 7 bases at V and 2 bases at J, with 20 bases between the two ends. CDR1 and CDR2 from the germline V gene are MDHEN and SYDVKM. The CDR3 loop spans 16 amino acids. Stated time point: recipient sample about 28 days before transplant, after cytoreduction. The table lists this clone with a count of one. Clones were read by immunoSEQ multiplex PCR, and TCRdb kept only the in-frame ones, dropping some. The sample yields about 18,000 clones, around 86% seen once. The receptor was isolated from a man over 45 with acute myeloid leukemia. Some clones in this sample may be carry-over from other donors' samples. The starting material was peripheral blood mononuclear cells, obtained before stem cell transplant. The chain links TRBV28 to TRBJ1-1; TRBD1 is a possible D gene (5 bases). CDR3 DNA sequence: TGTGCCAGCACCGGCAAACGGGGGATGTTAAACACTGAAGCTTTCTTT. This codes for CASTGKRGMLNTEAFF.